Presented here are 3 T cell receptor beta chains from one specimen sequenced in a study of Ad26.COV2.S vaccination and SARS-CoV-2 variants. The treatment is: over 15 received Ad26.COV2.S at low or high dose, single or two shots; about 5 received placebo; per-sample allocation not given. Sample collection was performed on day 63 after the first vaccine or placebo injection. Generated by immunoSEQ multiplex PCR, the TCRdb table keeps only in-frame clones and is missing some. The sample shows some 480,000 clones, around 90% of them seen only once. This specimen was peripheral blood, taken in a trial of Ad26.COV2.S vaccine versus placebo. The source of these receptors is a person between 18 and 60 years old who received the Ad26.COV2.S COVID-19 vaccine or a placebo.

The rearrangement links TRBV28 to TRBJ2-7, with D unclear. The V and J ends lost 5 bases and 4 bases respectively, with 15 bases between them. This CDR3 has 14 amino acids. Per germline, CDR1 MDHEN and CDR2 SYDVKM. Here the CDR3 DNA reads TGTGCCAGCAGTCCCCGTGGGTCGGCGTACGAGCAGTACTTC. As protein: CASSPRGSAYEQYF.

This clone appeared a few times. DNA of the CDR3: TGTGCCAGTAGTATTTGGGCCGGGACAGAAGAGACCCAGTACTTC. Its translation: CASSIWAGTEETQYF. The J gene is TRBJ2-5, the V gene TRBV19; 7 bases map to TRBD1. V dropped 3 bases and J dropped 3; count of bases not matched to a gene: 7. This CDR3 comprises 15 residues. Germline V gene lookup returns CDR1 LNHDA and CDR2 SQIVND (reference sequence).

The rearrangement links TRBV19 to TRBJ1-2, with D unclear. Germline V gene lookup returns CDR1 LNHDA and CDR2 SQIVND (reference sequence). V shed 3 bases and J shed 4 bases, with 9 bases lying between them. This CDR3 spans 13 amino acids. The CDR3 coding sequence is TGTGCCAGTAGTATCCAGCTTTCCTATGGCTACACCTTC. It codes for CASSIQLSYGYTF. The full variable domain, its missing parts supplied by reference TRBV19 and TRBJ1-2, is DGGITQSPKYLFRKEGQNVTLSCEQNLNHDAMYWYRQDPGQGLRLIYYSQIVNDFQKGDIAEGYSVSREKKESFPLTVTSAQKNPTAFYLCASSIQLSYGYTFGSGTRLTVV.